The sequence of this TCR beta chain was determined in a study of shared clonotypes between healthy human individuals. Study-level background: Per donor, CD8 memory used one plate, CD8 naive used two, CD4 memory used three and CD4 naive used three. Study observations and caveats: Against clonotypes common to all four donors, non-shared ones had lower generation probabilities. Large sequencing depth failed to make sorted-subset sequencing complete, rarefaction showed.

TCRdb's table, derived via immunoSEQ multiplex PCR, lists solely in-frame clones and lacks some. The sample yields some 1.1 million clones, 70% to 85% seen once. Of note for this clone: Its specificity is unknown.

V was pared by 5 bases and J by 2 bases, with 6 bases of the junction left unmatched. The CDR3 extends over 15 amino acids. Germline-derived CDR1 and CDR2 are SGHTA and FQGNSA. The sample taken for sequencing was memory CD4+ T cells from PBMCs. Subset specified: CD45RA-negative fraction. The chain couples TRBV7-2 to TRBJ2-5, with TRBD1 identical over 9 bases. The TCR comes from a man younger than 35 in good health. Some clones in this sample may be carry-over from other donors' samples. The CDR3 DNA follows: TGTGCCAGCAGCGTCGGGACAGGGAAACAAGAGACCCAGTACTTC. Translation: CASSVGTGKQETQYF.